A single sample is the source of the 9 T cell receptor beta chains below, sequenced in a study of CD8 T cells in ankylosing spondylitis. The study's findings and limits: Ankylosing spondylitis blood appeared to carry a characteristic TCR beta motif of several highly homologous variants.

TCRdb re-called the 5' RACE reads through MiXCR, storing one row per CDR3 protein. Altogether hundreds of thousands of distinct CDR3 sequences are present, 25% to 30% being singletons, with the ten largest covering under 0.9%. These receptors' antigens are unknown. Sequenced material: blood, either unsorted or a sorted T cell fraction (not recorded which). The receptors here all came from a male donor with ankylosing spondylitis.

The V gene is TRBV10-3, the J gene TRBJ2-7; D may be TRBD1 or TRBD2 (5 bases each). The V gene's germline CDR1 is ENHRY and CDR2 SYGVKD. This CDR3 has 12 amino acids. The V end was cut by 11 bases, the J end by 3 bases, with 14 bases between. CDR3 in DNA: TGTGCCCTACAGGACGGACTCTACGAGCAGTACGTC. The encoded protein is CALQDGLYEQYV.

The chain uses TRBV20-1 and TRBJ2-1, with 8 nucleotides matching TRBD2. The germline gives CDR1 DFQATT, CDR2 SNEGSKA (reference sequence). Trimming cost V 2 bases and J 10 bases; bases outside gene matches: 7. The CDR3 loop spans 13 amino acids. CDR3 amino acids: CSARLAGSGEQFF. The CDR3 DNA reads TGCAGTGCTAGACTAGCGGGTTCAGGGGAGCAGTTCTTC.

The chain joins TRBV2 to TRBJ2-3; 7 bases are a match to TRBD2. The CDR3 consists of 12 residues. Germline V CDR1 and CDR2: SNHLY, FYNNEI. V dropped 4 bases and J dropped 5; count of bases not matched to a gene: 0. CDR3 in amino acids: CASSASGDTQYF. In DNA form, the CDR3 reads TGTGCCAGCAGTGCTAGCGGAGATACGCAGTATTTT.

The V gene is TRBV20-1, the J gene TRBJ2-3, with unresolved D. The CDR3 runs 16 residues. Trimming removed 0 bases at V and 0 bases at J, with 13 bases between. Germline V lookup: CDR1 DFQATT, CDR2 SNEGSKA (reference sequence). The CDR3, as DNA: TGCAGTGCTAGAGACCCACGCAAGGGTAGCACAGATACGCAGTATTTT. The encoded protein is CSARDPRKGSTDTQYF.

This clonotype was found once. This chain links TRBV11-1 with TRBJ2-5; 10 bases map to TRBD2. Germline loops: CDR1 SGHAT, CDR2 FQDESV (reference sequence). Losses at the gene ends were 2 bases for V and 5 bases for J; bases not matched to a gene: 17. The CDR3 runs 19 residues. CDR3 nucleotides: TGTGCCAGCAGCTTAAATCCCAAGGCTAGCGGGAGCAGTATGGAGACCCAGTACTTC. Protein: CASSLNPKASGSSMETQYF.

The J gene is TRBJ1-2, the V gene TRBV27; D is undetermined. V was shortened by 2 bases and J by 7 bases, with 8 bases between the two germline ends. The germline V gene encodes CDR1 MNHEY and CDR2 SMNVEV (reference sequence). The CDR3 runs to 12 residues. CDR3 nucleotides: TGTGCCAGCAGTTTAAACGGAGCTGGCTACACCTTC. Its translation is CASSLNGAGYTF.

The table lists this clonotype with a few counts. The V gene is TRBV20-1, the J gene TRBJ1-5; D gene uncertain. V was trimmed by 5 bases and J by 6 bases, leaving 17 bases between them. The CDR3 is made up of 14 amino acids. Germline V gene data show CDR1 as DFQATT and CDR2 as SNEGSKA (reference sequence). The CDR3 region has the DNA TGCAGTGCTTCCAGACTGCCACCGGGTCAGCCCCAGCATTTT. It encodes CSASRLPPGQPQHF.

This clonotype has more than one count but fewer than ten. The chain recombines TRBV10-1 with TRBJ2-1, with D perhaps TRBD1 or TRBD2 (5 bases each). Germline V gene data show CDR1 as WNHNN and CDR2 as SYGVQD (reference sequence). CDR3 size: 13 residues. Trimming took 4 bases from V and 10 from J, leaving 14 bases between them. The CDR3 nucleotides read TGCGCCAGCAGTGTTACCGGGACCCACGAGCAGTTCTTC. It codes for CASSVTGTHEQFF.

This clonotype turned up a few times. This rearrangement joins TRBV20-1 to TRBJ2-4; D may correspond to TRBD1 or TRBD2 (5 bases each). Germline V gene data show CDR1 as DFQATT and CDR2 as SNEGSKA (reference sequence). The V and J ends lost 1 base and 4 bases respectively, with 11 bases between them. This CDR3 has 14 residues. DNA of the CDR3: TGCAGTGCTAGAGCCAGAGGGGAAAAAAACATTCAGTACTTC. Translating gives CSARARGEKNIQYF.